The clone carrying this TCR beta chain was seen only a few times. The antigen is not known. Looked up from germline, CDR1 is SGHRS and CDR2 is YFSETQ. Trimming shortened V by 4 bases and J by 10 bases, and 15 bases separated the two germline ends. The CDR3 has 13 amino acids. The data stem from a study of blood T cells in healthy people across ages. Study-level results: There was no known CMV status for donors, so expanded clonotype changes were possibly confounded. While age rose, TCR beta diversity per million T cells dropped in a roughly linear way.

Together with a sample-barcoded 5' primer, a J-beta primer mix was included in a second PCR lasting about 6 to 11 cycles. Per sample, CDR3-containing paired-end reads numbered at least 2.5 million. Via MiXCR, TCRdb re-called the 5' RACE reads, giving one row per CDR3 protein. In the table there are around 800,000 distinct CDR3 sequences, roughly 24% of which are singletons. The same data also contributed to another study, on T cells of mothers and their children. That study reports: Three healthy Caucasian mothers, along with their six children, served as the donors.

The source material was blood. This sequence joins TRBV5-1 and TRBJ1-3; the D is unclear. The clonotype comes from a boy aged 5-17 years in good health. The DNA for the CDR3 is TGCGCCAGCAGCGAGGACTACCGGAGTACCATATATTTT. Amino acid sequence: CASSEDYRSTIYF.